Below are 13 T cell receptor beta chains sequenced from a single sample in a study of T cell responses to AZD1222 COVID-19 vaccine. Profiled with immunoSEQ multiplex PCR; TCRdb holds only in-frame clones, not every one. Here the sample spans about 150,000 clones, about 92% being singletons. The sequences come from peripheral blood, collected on day 0 of AZD1222 vaccination. These receptors all stem from an adult in good health.

The chain links TRBV2 to TRBJ1-2, with D possibly being TRBD1 (5 bases). Germline V lookup: CDR1 SNHLY, CDR2 FYNNEI. Between the trimmed V and J ends, which lost 0 bases and 9 bases, there was a span of 14 bases. This CDR3 comprises 14 residues. This chain's CDR3 is CASSEARTQGSYTF. Written as DNA, the CDR3 is TGTGCCAGCAGTGAAGCGAGGACGCAGGGTAGCTACACCTTC. The full variable domain, in which reference TRBV2 and TRBJ1-2 provide the parts outside the CDR3, is EPEVTQTPSHQVTQMGQEVILRCVPISNHLYFYWYRQILGQKVEFLVSFYNNEISEKSEIFDDQFSVERPDGSNFTLKIRSTKLEDSAMYFCASSEARTQGSYTFGSGTRLTVV.

This clone has more than one count but fewer than ten. This chain links TRBV7-9 with TRBJ1-2, with 9 bases that match TRBD1. The germline V gene has CDR1 SEHNR and CDR2 FQNEAQ (reference sequence). J was trimmed by 2 bases and V by 5 bases; bases with no gene match: 3. This CDR3 region has 14 residues. CDR3 coding DNA: TGTGCCAGCAGCCCTGGACAGGGGAACTATGGCTACACCTTC. It is translated as CASSPGQGNYGYTF.

The chain couples TRBV12-5 to TRBJ2-1; 9 bases are a match to TRBD2. The CDR3 is made up of 18 amino acids. Germline CDR1 and CDR2: LGHNT and FRNRAP. J was trimmed by 6 bases and V by 5 bases; bases with no gene match: 17. The CDR3 loop reads CASGSPRVVAGERNEQFF. The CDR3 nucleotides read TGTGCTAGTGGTAGCCCACGGGTGGTAGCGGGAGAACGCAATGAGCAGTTCTTC.

The DNA for the CDR3 is TGTGCCAGCTCACCAGGGCAGTCCCACGCGGGGGTTGAAAAACTGTTTTTT. It yields the protein CASSPGQSHAGVEKLFF. The rearrangement uses TRBV18 and TRBJ1-4; a weak D match, TRBD1 (5 bases). With 2 bases removed from V and 7 bases from J, the gap between germline ends came to 20 bases. This CDR3 is built from 17 residues. Germline assignment: CDR1 KGHSH and CDR2 LQKENI.

The chain uses TRBV19 and TRBJ1-5, with 8 bases aligning to TRBD1. V shed 5 bases and J 7 bases; nucleotides not matched to a gene: 13. Germline CDR1 LNHDA, CDR2 SQIVND (reference sequence). The CDR3 spans 16 residues. CDR3 sequence reads: CASSPTGTGYRQPQHF. The CDR3 region has the DNA TGTGCCAGTAGTCCTACCGGGACAGGATATCGCCAGCCCCAGCATTTT.

The genes are TRBV13 and TRBJ2-2, with 7 bases aligning to TRBD2. The CDR3 has 16 amino acids. V shed 2 bases, J shed 1 base, and the junction held 4 bases outside the gene matches. Looked up from germline, CDR1 is PRHDT and CDR2 is FYEKMQ (reference sequence). The DNA of the CDR3 is TGTGCCAGCAGCTTATTTACGGGAGGGAACACCGGGGAGCTGTTTTTT. Translated: CASSLFTGGNTGELFF.

This sequence joins TRBV19 and TRBJ2-6; the D is unclear. The germline CDR1 and CDR2 sequences are LNHDA and SQIVND (reference sequence). Trimming removed 7 bases from V and 0 bases from J, with 7 bases in between. This CDR3 has 14 amino acids. The DNA for the CDR3 is TGTGCCAGTAAAAGCACCTCTGGGGCCAACGTCCTGACTTTC. The encoded protein is CASKSTSGANVLTF.

The chain is built from TRBV18 and TRBJ2-7, with 9 positions matching TRBD1. The CDR3 loop spans 16 amino acids. The germline CDR1 and CDR2 sequences are KGHSH and LQKENI. V was pared by 2 bases and J by 0 bases, with 5 bases of the junction left unmatched. The CDR3 is CASSPSGTGISYEQYF. The CDR3 DNA follows: TGTGCCAGCTCACCATCTGGGACAGGGATCTCCTACGAGCAGTACTTC.

The J gene is TRBJ2-7, the V gene TRBV6-4; 11 bases align to TRBD1. Germline V gene lookup returns CDR1 MRHNA and CDR2 SNTAGT. The CDR3 loop spans 13 amino acids. The J segment lost 7 bases and the V segment lost 7 bases, leaving 6 bases of the junction unmatched. CDR3 loop: CASTWGQGGEQYF. The DNA of the CDR3 is TGTGCCAGCACCTGGGGACAGGGGGGGGAGCAGTACTTC.

The chain carries TRBV18 and TRBJ1-1, with 9 bases matching TRBD1. From germline, CDR1 is KGHSH and CDR2 LQKENI. The CDR3 loop spans 14 amino acids. J lost 5 bases, V lost 6 bases, and 7 bases had no gene match. CDR3 sequence: CASSPPTGGTEAFF. CDR3 nucleotides: TGTGCCAGCTCCCCTCCGACAGGGGGGACTGAAGCTTTCTTT.

The chain carries TRBV19 and TRBJ1-1; 7 nucleotides agree with TRBD1. This CDR3 is 14 amino acids long. The V and J ends lost 7 bases and 3 bases, in that order; junction bases with no gene match: 8. Germline CDR1 LNHDA, CDR2 SQIVND (reference sequence). The CDR3 sequence: CASTTGTAHTEAFF. The CDR3 nucleotides read TGTGCCAGTACCACCGGGACAGCCCACACTGAAGCTTTCTTT.

The rearrangement links TRBV20-1 to TRBJ2-3; either TRBD1 or TRBD2 may supply D (5 bases each). V dropped 3 bases and J dropped 0 bases, with 16 bases sitting between them. Germline lookup yields CDR1 DFQATT and CDR2 SNEGSKA (reference sequence). There are 16 residues in the CDR3. CDR3: CSASFGATISTDTQYF. In DNA form, the CDR3 reads TGCAGTGCTAGTTTCGGGGCAACCATAAGCACAGATACGCAGTATTTT.

The chain couples TRBV7-9 to TRBJ1-1, with TRBD1 identical over 8 bases. J was trimmed by 4 bases and V by 4 bases; bases with no gene match: 8. The CDR3 sequence is 15 residues long. Germline loops: CDR1 SEHNR, CDR2 FQNEAQ (reference sequence). In DNA, the CDR3 is TGTGCCAGCAGCTCCCCGGCAGGGGGCACCACTGAAGCTTTCTTT. Amino acid sequence: CASSSPAGGTTEAFF.